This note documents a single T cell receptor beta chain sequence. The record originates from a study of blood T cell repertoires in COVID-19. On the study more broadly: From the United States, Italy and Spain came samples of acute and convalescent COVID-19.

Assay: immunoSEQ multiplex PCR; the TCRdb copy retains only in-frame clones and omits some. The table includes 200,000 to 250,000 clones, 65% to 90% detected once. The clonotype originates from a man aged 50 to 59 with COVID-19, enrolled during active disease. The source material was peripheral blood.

This CDR3 reads CASSIAPVTSYEQYF. The CDR3 nucleotides read TGTGCCAGTAGTATAGCGCCGGTTACCTCCTACGAGCAGTACTTC. V is TRBV19 and J is TRBJ2-7; D gene unclear. Germline CDR1 is LNHDA and CDR2 is SQIVND (reference sequence). Trimming pared 1 base from V and 0 bases from J, leaving 10 bases between. The CDR3 has 15 residues.